The 6 T cell receptor beta chains in this list originate from one sample, sequenced in a study of blood T cells in healthy people across ages (dated by TCRdb to about 2015). The library came from 5' RACE. Sequencer: Illumina HiSeq 2500. The second PCR ran for roughly 6 to 11 cycles and used a J-beta primer mix along with a sample-barcoded 5' primer. TCRdb reprocessed the public reads (quality trimming at Q25 with fastp, clone calling with MiXCR) and kept in-frame beta chains. Duplicate CDR3 protein sequences are folded into a single record with the most common DNA and genes. The sample table contains about a million distinct CDR3 sequences; only one count was recorded for around 48% of them. The ten largest clones represent under 15% of the sample. The sample comprised blood. These receptors originate from a man aged 25 to 40 in good health.

This clonotype was observed a handful of times. The V and J genes are TRBV28 and TRBJ1-6; no definite D call. V lost 8 bases, J lost 10 bases, and 15 bases lay in between. The germline V gene encodes CDR1 MDHEN and CDR2 SYDVKM. The CDR3 spans 13 residues. CDR3 sequence: CASSSLGRSPLHF. CDR3 in DNA: TGTGCCAGCTCTTCCTTAGGGAGGTCACCCCTCCACTTT.

The chain recombines TRBV4-1 with TRBJ1-4; 9 nucleotides match TRBD1. Trimming at V came to 0 bases and at J to 4 bases, leaving 3 bases not matched to a gene. The V gene's germline CDR1 is MGHRA and CDR2 YSYEKL. The CDR3 has 16 amino acids. CDR3 bases: TGCGCCAGCAGCCAAGAGGTGGGACAGGGTAATGAAAAACTGTTTTTT. It is translated as CASSQEVGQGNEKLFF.

The V gene is TRBV2, the J gene TRBJ2-3; possibly TRBD2 for D (6 bases). The CDR3 sequence is 14 residues long. V was clipped by 6 bases and J by 5 bases, with 15 bases between them. Germline assignment: CDR1 SNHLY and CDR2 FYNNEI. The DNA of the CDR3 is TGTGCCAGCAGGGGACTGTTTCATGTAGATACGCAGTATTTT. Translation gives CASRGLFHVDTQYF.

This clonotype appeared a few times. The rearrangement links TRBV7-2 to TRBJ1-6, with D maybe TRBD1 (6 bases). V was shortened by 0 bases and J by 10 bases, with 13 bases between the two germline ends. The CDR3 has 15 amino acids. The germline V gene has CDR1 SGHTA and CDR2 FQGNSA. The CDR3 DNA reads TGTGCCAGCAGCTTAGCAGGGCGGGGGGCCTCACCCCTCCACTTT. Its protein is CASSLAGRGASPLHF. The full variable domain, rest sourced from reference TRBV7-2 and TRBJ1-6, is GAGVSQSPSNKVTEKGKDVELRCDPISGHTALYWYRQSLGQGLEFLIYFQGNSAPDKSGLPSDRFSAERTGGSVSTLTIQRTQQEDSAVYLCASSLAGRGASPLHFGNGTRLTVT.

The chain is built from TRBV27 and TRBJ2-7; either TRBD1 or TRBD2 may fit D (7 bases each). The CDR3 length is 15 residues. V lost 5 bases and J 5 bases, leaving 19 bases between the germline ends. Germline V gives CDR1 MNHEY, CDR2 SMNVEV (reference sequence). CDR3 region: CASSMYQGGGNEQYF. CDR3 in DNA: TGTGCCAGCAGTATGTATCAGGGGGGAGGGAACGAGCAGTACTTC.

The rearrangement joins TRBV6-2 or TRBV6-3 to TRBJ2-7; no clear D gene. Germline CDR1 is MNHEY and CDR2 is SVGEGT. This CDR3 comprises 16 residues. Trimming took 7 bases from V and 5 from J, leaving 24 bases between them. The CDR3 sequence is CASNPQRVQFLHEQYF. DNA for the CDR3: TGTGCCAGCAACCCCCAAAGGGTGCAATTCCTCCACGAGCAGTACTTC.